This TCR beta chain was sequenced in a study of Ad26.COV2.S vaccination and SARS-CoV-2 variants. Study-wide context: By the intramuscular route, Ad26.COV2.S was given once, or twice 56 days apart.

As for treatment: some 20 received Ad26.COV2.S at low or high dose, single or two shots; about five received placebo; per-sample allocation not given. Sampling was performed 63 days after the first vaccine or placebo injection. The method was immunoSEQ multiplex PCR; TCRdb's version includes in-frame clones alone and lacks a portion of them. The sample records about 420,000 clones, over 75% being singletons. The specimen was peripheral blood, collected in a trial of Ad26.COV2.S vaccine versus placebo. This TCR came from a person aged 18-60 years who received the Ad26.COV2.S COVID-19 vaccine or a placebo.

CDR3 region: CASSIAGQGLEQYF. Written as DNA, the CDR3 is TGTGCCAGTAGTATCGCGGGACAGGGGCTCGAGCAGTACTTC. The gene calls are TRBV19 and TRBJ2-7; TRBD1 aligns across 10 bases. The length of the CDR3 is 14 residues. Per the germline V gene, CDR1 is LNHDA and CDR2 is SQIVND (reference sequence). With V trimmed by 3 bases and J by 6 bases, 5 bases remained unmatched.